One sample yielded the 27 T cell receptor beta chains listed below, sequenced in a study of identical twins. One entry per CDR3 protein results from TCRdb running MiXCR on the 5' RACE reads. The sample contains about 390,000 distinct CDR3 sequences, approximately 8.7% of which appear only once. Sequencing was performed on naive T cells sorted from blood. The receptor source for this set is a woman aged 45-65 years in good health.

This clonotype turned up a few times. CDR3 in amino acids: CSVGKGGNQPQHF. Written as DNA, the CDR3 is TGCAGCGTTGGAAAGGGTGGAAATCAGCCCCAGCATTTT. V gene TRBV29-1 combines with J gene TRBJ1-5; unclear D gene. CDR1 is SQVTM, CDR2 ANQGSEA, per germline. V gave up 4 bases and J gave up 4 bases, with 11 bases separating them. This CDR3 region has 13 residues.

The rearrangement joins TRBV20-1 to TRBJ1-3; TRBD1 might be the D (6 bases). CDR3 length equals 14 residues. Per germline, CDR1 DFQATT and CDR2 SNEGSKA (reference sequence). Between the trimmed V and J ends, which lost 2 bases and 2 bases, there was a span of 10 bases. This CDR3 reads CSARQAGAGNTIYF. The CDR3 bases are TGCAGTGCTAGACAGGCAGGGGCTGGAAACACCATATATTTT.

This clonotype was seen ten or more times. The V and J genes are TRBV12-3 or TRBV12-4 and TRBJ1-5, with TRBD1 matching over 9 bases. The CDR3 extends over 15 amino acids. V was clipped by 3 bases and J by 4 bases; unmatched bases: 4. The CDR3 coding sequence is TGTGCCAGCAGTTTCACAGGGGGCTCGAATCAGCCCCAGCATTTT. Translation gives CASSFTGGSNQPQHF.

The rearrangement joins TRBV5-5 to TRBJ2-3, with 16 nucleotides matching TRBD2. The trim removed 7 bases at V and 4 bases at J, leaving 0 bases unmatched. Germline values: CDR1 SGHKS, CDR2 YYEKEE (reference sequence). The CDR3 covers 14 residues. The CDR3 region is CASGTSGRADTQYF. CDR3 bases: TGTGCCAGCGGGACTAGCGGGAGGGCAGATACGCAGTATTTT. Based on the CDR3 plus reference TRBV5-5 and TRBJ2-3, the full variable domain is DAGVTQSPTHLIKTRGQQVTLRCSPISGHKSVSWYQQVLGQGPQFIFQYYEKEERGRGNFPDRFSARQFPNYSSELNVNALLLGDSALYLCASGTSGRADTQYFGPGTRLTVL.

This sequence joins TRBV20-1 and TRBJ2-1; D may be TRBD1 (6 bases). This CDR3 is 11 amino acids long. Trimming took 0 bases from V and 10 from J, leaving 7 bases between them. The germline CDR1 and CDR2 sequences are DFQATT and SNEGSKA (reference sequence). CDR3 region: CSAREDSEQFF. The CDR3 DNA follows: TGCAGTGCTAGAGAGGACAGCGAGCAGTTCTTC.

The chain recombines TRBV24-1 with TRBJ2-1, with TRBD1 as a possible D gene (5 bases). Germline CDR1 and CDR2: KGHDR and SFDVKD. V lost 3 bases to trimming and J lost 7 bases, with 15 bases between them. This CDR3 is built from 15 residues. Here the CDR3 reads CATSDIPPGPNEQFF. CDR3 DNA sequence: TGTGCCACCAGTGATATTCCACCAGGGCCTAATGAGCAGTTCTTC.

This clonotype has a count of ten or more. The gene calls are TRBV29-1 and TRBJ2-3, with 8 bases that match TRBD1. The trim removed 3 bases at V and 2 bases at J, leaving 7 bases unmatched. Germline V gives CDR1 SQVTM, CDR2 ANQGSEA. CDR3 size: 15 residues. The CDR3, as DNA: TGCAGCGTTGATATCCGGGACAGGTCCACAGATACGCAGTATTTT. The encoded protein is CSVDIRDRSTDTQYF.

The V call is TRBV7-8, the J call TRBJ2-7; D is unclear. The V and J ends lost 1 base and 8 bases respectively, with 9 bases between them. The CDR3 runs to 12 residues. Germline V gene sequence: CDR1 SGHVS, CDR2 FQNEAQ. Here the CDR3 DNA reads TGTGCCAGCAGCTTAGATTCTTCGAAGCAGTACGTC. The encoded protein is CASSLDSSKQYV.

The J gene is TRBJ2-5, the V gene TRBV2, with 10 bases identical to TRBD2. CDR1 and CDR2 from the germline V gene are SNHLY and FYNNEI. The trim removed 4 bases at V and 2 bases at J, leaving 7 bases unmatched. This CDR3 has 16 amino acids. The CDR3 bases are TGTGCCAGCAGTGGACCGACTAGCGGGCCTCAAGAGACCCAGTACTTC. This translates into CASSGPTSGPQETQYF.

J is TRBJ2-2 and V is TRBV10-3, with 7 bases identical to TRBD1. With 2 bases clipped from V and 7 bases from J, the junction kept 22 bases outside the gene matches. Germline V lookup: CDR1 ENHRY, CDR2 SYGVKD. This CDR3 comprises 20 residues. In nucleotides, the CDR3 is TGTGCCATCAGTGAGCCCGATGAGGGGGCGCCCCCCGATCAGGACGGGGAGCTGTTTTTT. This codes for CAISEPDEGAPPDQDGELFF.

This clonotype has a count of ten or more. V gene TRBV2 combines with J gene TRBJ2-2; D is ambiguous. Germline V gives CDR1 SNHLY, CDR2 FYNNEI. The V end was cut by 2 bases, the J end by 4 bases, with 2 bases between. The CDR3 runs to 12 residues. The CDR3 protein is CASSESTGELFF. Here the CDR3 DNA reads TGTGCCAGCAGTGAATCCACCGGGGAGCTGTTTTTT.

The V and J genes are TRBV4-1 and TRBJ2-5, with 9 positions matching TRBD2. Germline trimming cut 1 base from V and 3 bases from J; bases unmatched to any gene: 9. In germline, CDR1 is MGHRA, CDR2 YSYEKL. CDR3 length equals 17 residues. The CDR3 region is CASSQGNSGTSKETQYF. CDR3 coding DNA: TGCGCCAGCAGCCAAGGGAATTCCGGGACTAGCAAAGAGACCCAGTACTTC.

Many counts were recorded for this clonotype. J is TRBJ2-2 and V is TRBV11-2, with 11 nucleotides matching TRBD2. The V segment lost 5 bases and the J segment 4 bases; nucleotides outside the gene matches: 3. The V gene's germline CDR1 is SGHAT and CDR2 FQNNGV. This CDR3 is 15 amino acids long. CDR3 DNA: TGTGCCAGCAGCCAGGGACTAGCGGTCACCGGGGAGCTGTTTTTT. Its protein is CASSQGLAVTGELFF.

This clonotype was counted between two and nine times. The J gene is TRBJ2-1, the V gene TRBV20-1; TRBD2 aligns across 8 bases. V trimming: 1 base; J trimming: 12 bases; junction bases outside the gene matches: 11. CDR3 length equals 14 residues. Germline V gene data show CDR1 as DFQATT and CDR2 as SNEGSKA (reference sequence). The CDR3 nucleotides read TGCAGTGCTAGAGTTCCAGCGGGAGAAGGAGGGCAGTTCTTC. It codes for CSARVPAGEGGQFF.

This clonotype was detected many times. This chain joins TRBV7-2 and TRBJ2-7; D call uncertain. CDR1 and CDR2 (germline): SGHTA, FQGNSA. The V gene lost 1 base and the J gene lost 4 bases, with 8 bases spanning the gap. The CDR3 contains 13 residues. CDR3 sequence (DNA): TGTGCCAGCAGCTTAGGGGTCGGATACGAGCAGTACGTC. Encoded protein: CASSLGVGYEQYV.

The chain uses TRBV2 and TRBJ2-4; D gene ambiguous. With 8 bases removed from V and 3 bases from J, the gap between germline ends came to 5 bases. This CDR3 has 11 amino acids. Germline CDR1 reads SNHLY; CDR2 reads FYNNEI. Here the CDR3 reads CASGVKNIQYF. The CDR3 coding sequence is TGTGCCAGCGGGGTCAAAAACATTCAGTACTTC.

The chain employs TRBV5-6 and TRBJ2-1; TRBD1 matches at 7 bases. V lost 4 bases and J lost 2; bases outside the gene matches: 6. This CDR3 is built from 15 residues. CDR1 and CDR2 (germline): SGHDT, YYEEEE. CDR3: CASSNRDRPYNEQFF. In DNA, the CDR3 is TGTGCCAGCAGCAACCGGGACAGACCCTACAATGAGCAGTTCTTC.

This clonotype showed up just a few times. This chain joins TRBV12-3 or TRBV12-4 and TRBJ2-6, with D possibly TRBD1 on 6 matching bases. V lost 6 bases to trimming and J lost 4 bases, with 16 bases between them. CDR3 length: 16 amino acids. The CDR3 nucleotides are TGTGCCAGCAGCAATGGGGGCTTAGCGGGGGCCAACGTCCTGACTTTC. This sequence encodes CASSNGGLAGANVLTF.

This chain connects TRBV5-1 to TRBJ2-7; no clear D. V shed 4 bases and J shed 4 bases, with 15 bases lying between them. CDR3 length: 14 residues. Germline V gene sequence: CDR1 SGHRS, CDR2 YFSETQ. This CDR3 is CASSDPNREYEQYF. CDR3 DNA sequence: TGCGCCAGCAGCGACCCCAACAGAGAATACGAGCAGTACTTC.

CDR3 residues: CASSGDGVTDTQYF. CDR3 in DNA: TGTGCCAGCAGCGGGGATGGCGTCACAGATACGCAGTATTTT. The rearrangement joins TRBV5-4 to TRBJ2-3; no clear D. The germline gives CDR1 SGHNT, CDR2 YYREEE (reference sequence). This CDR3 is built from 14 residues. The V gene lost 4 bases and the J gene lost 2 bases, with 11 bases spanning the gap.

This chain uses TRBV27 with TRBJ2-1; D uncertain. Germline V lookup: CDR1 MNHEY, CDR2 SMNVEV (reference sequence). Trimming took off 4 bases at V and 4 bases at J, with 23 bases between the two ends. The length of the CDR3 is 18 residues. The CDR3 sequence is CASSSPVGSSIRYNEQFF. In nucleotides, the CDR3 is TGTGCCAGCAGTTCCCCGGTGGGTAGCAGCATAAGGTACAATGAGCAGTTCTTC.

This clonotype was seen more than once but under ten times. The chain recombines TRBV7-9 with TRBJ1-6; 8 bases align to TRBD1. Germline V gene sequence: CDR1 SEHNR, CDR2 FQNEAQ (reference sequence). The CDR3 is made up of 15 amino acids. After removal of 4 bases from V and 10 bases from J, the junction contained 9 bases not matched to a gene. The CDR3 nucleotides read TGTGCCAGCAGCTCCACGACAGGGGTTTACTCACCCCTCCACTTT. Encoded protein: CASSSTTGVYSPLHF. Drawing the rest from reference TRBV7-9 and TRBJ1-6, the complete variable domain is DTGVSQNPRHKITKRGQNVTFRCDPISEHNRLYWYRQTLGQGPEFLTYFQNEAQLEKSRLLSDRFSAERPKGSFSTLEIQRTEQGDSAMYLCASSSTTGVYSPLHFGNGTRLTVT.

V and J are TRBV5-6 and TRBJ1-4; TRBD1 might be the D (5 bases). This CDR3 has 14 residues. The V and J ends lost 4 bases and 0 bases respectively, with 7 bases between them. Germline V lookup: CDR1 SGHDT, CDR2 YYEEEE. The CDR3 loop is CASSRDPTNEKLFF. The CDR3 DNA follows: TGTGCCAGCAGCAGGGACCCAACTAATGAAAAACTGTTTTTT.

This clonotype was seen repeatedly, ten times or more. The chain joins TRBV20-1 to TRBJ1-2, with D perhaps TRBD1 (5 bases). The CDR3 loop spans 15 amino acids. CDR1 and CDR2 from the germline V gene are DFQATT and SNEGSKA (reference sequence). V was clipped by 4 bases and J by 0 bases, with 15 bases between them. This chain's CDR3 is CSAITDSGANYGYTF. DNA for the CDR3: TGCAGTGCTATAACAGACAGCGGCGCTAACTATGGCTACACCTTC.

Many counts were recorded for this clonotype. The rearrangement joins TRBV10-2 to TRBJ1-1; D gene uncertain. The CDR3 covers 10 residues. The germline CDR1 and CDR2 sequences are WSHSY and SAAADI. Trimming removed 8 bases from V and 1 base from J, with 2 bases in between. The CDR3 here is CASGNTEAFF. Here the CDR3 DNA reads TGCGCCAGCGGGAACACTGAAGCTTTCTTT.

This chain connects TRBV5-8 to TRBJ2-7; D remains ambiguous. Germline V gives CDR1 SGHTS, CDR2 YDEGEE. The CDR3 is 12 residues long. The V and J ends lost 6 bases and 1 base respectively, with 8 bases between them. The CDR3 DNA reads TGTGCCAGCACTGGGATGTCCTACGAGCAGTACGTC. Amino acids: CASTGMSYEQYV.

The chain recombines TRBV7-8 with TRBJ1-4; maybe TRBD1 (5 bases). The V gene's germline CDR1 is SGHVS and CDR2 FQNEAQ. V lost 5 bases and J 4 bases, leaving 14 bases between the germline ends. This CDR3 region has 15 residues. The CDR3 sequence: CASSNDGGFNEKLFF. As DNA, the CDR3 is TGTGCCAGCAGCAACGACGGGGGTTTTAATGAAAAACTGTTTTTT.